This TCR beta chain was identified during a study of T cells in Graves' hyperthyroidism and ophthalmopathy. Hyperthyroidism had been newly diagnosed in patients aged 18 to 65, and its duration was under 2 months. Authors of the study amplified TCR beta CDR3 regions from RNA transcripts. TCR CDR3 underwent first-round RT-PCR with the HTBI primer set. MiXCR was run by TCRdb on the multiplex PCR reads, yielding one entry per CDR3 protein. The data show about 200,000 distinct CDR3 sequences, approximately 16% seen once. The V end was cut by 6 bases, the J end by 8 bases, with 16 bases between. The CDR3 is 13 amino acids. Germline V gene data show CDR1 as DFQATT and CDR2 as SNEGSKA (reference sequence).

The specimen was blood. This chain links TRBV20-1 with TRBJ1-4, with D possibly matching TRBD1 (6 bases). This TCR was sampled from a woman in her fifties or sixties with Graves' hyperthyroidism. CDR3 coding DNA: TGCAGTGCATTACGGACAGTACGAGAAAAACTGTTTTTT. As protein: CSALRTVREKLFF.